The 28 T cell receptor beta chains below all came from one sample that was sequenced in a study of blood T cell repertoires in COVID-19. Sequencing used immunoSEQ multiplex PCR; TCRdb keeps in-frame clones, though not all of them. The repertoire holds approximately 260,000 clones, with around 78% as singletons. The specimen sequenced was peripheral blood. The receptors stem from a man aged 55 to 69 who had recovered from COVID-19.

The chain employs TRBV5-1 and TRBJ1-5; 8 nucleotides align to TRBD1. V lost 4 bases to trimming and J lost 2 bases; unmatched junction nucleotides: 5. In germline, CDR1 is SGHRS, CDR2 YFSETQ. The CDR3 runs 15 residues. This CDR3 reads CASSRTGGGNQPQHF. For the CDR3, the DNA is TGCGCCAGCAGCAGAACAGGGGGTGGCAATCAGCCCCAGCATTTT. The full variable domain, in which reference TRBV5-1 and TRBJ1-5 provide the parts outside the CDR3, is KAGVTQTPRYLIKTRGQQVTLSCSPISGHRSVSWYQQTPGQGLQFLFEYFSETQRNKGNFPGRFSGRQFSNSRSEMNVSTLELGDSALYLCASSRTGGGNQPQHFGDGTRLSIL.

This rearrangement joins TRBV18 to TRBJ2-2, with 13 bases identical to TRBD2. J gave up 5 bases and V 3 bases, and 3 bases lay outside the gene matches. Per germline, CDR1 KGHSH and CDR2 LQKENI. The CDR3 contains 16 residues. CDR3 region: CASSPGLAGKTGELFF. CDR3 bases: TGTGCCAGCTCACCGGGACTAGCGGGAAAGACCGGGGAGCTGTTTTTT.

V gene TRBV9 combines with J gene TRBJ1-1; 7 nucleotides line up with TRBD1. The V gene's germline CDR1 is SGDLS and CDR2 YYNGEE. Trimming at V came to 3 bases and at J to 0 bases, leaving 5 bases not matched to a gene. This CDR3 spans 15 amino acids. The DNA of the CDR3 is TGTGCCAGCAGCGGTCCGGGACAGCTGAACACTGAAGCTTTCTTT. Protein: CASSGPGQLNTEAFF.

This clone has just a few counts. Distinct nucleotide sequences in the sample also encode this CDR3. The rearrangement uses TRBV3-1 (or the pseudogene TRBV3-2) and TRBJ2-7, with no clear D. The V end lost 2 bases, the J end lost 4 bases, and 3 bases lay between the germline ends. This CDR3 has 11 residues. The germline gives CDR1 LGHDT, CDR2 YNNKEL (reference sequence). The CDR3 loop is CASSQSYEQYF. The CDR3 nucleotides are TGTGCCAGCAGCCAATCGTACGAGCAGTACTTC.

This chain links TRBV12-3 or TRBV12-4 with TRBJ2-1; possibly TRBD2 for D (5 bases). The CDR3 loop spans 12 amino acids. The ends were cut back, 3 bases at V and 10 bases at J, with 10 bases in the middle. Here the CDR3 DNA reads TGTGCCAGCAGTTTCGGCGGGTCCGAGCAGTTCTTC. It is translated as CASSFGGSEQFF.

This chain connects TRBV4-1 to TRBJ1-6; 8 bases line up with TRBD1. V dropped 0 bases and J dropped 10; count of bases not matched to a gene: 5. The CDR3 consists of 15 residues. CDR1 and CDR2 (germline): MGHRA, YSYEKL. CDR3 sequence reads: CASSQDSNRGSPLHF. For the CDR3, the DNA is TGCGCCAGCAGCCAAGACTCGAACAGGGGGTCACCCCTCCACTTT.

The rearrangement uses TRBV25-1 and TRBJ1-2; 10 nucleotides agree with TRBD1. The CDR3 is made up of 13 amino acids. The germline CDR1 and CDR2 sequences are MGHDK and SYGVNS. Trimming at V came to 6 bases and at J to 8 bases, leaving 6 bases not matched to a gene. The CDR3 DNA sequence: TGTGCCAGCAGCGGGACAGGGGAAGGAGGCTACACCTTC. As protein: CASSGTGEGGYTF.

The chain recombines TRBV5-1 with TRBJ2-5; D gene uncertain. The germline V gene has CDR1 SGHRS and CDR2 YFSETQ. The ends were cut back, 0 bases at V and 0 bases at J, with 12 bases in the middle. The CDR3 length is 16 residues. The CDR3 nucleotides read TGCGCCAGCAGCTTGGTCGTTTGGCAGGACCAAGAGACCCAGTACTTC. The encoded protein is CASSLVVWQDQETQYF.

The rearrangement joins TRBV27 to TRBJ1-1; D is uncertain. Germline CDR1 reads MNHEY; CDR2 reads SMNVEV (reference sequence). This CDR3 has 13 amino acids. V lost 6 bases, J lost 1 base, and 9 bases lay in between. Here the CDR3 DNA reads TGTGCCAGCAGGAATGCGGGGAACACTGAAGCTTTCTTT. It encodes CASRNAGNTEAFF.

This clone was seen a single time. The rearrangement links TRBV19 to TRBJ2-3; tentative D call: TRBD1 (6 bases). Trimming shortened V by 5 bases and J by 3 bases, and 15 bases separated the two germline ends. The germline V gene encodes CDR1 LNHDA and CDR2 SQIVND (reference sequence). This CDR3 spans 15 amino acids. The CDR3 loop reads CASSAPRDNTDTQYF. CDR3 nucleotide sequence: TGTGCCAGTAGTGCCCCCAGGGACAATACAGATACGCAGTATTTT.

The chain employs TRBV7-8 and TRBJ1-5; D possibly corresponds to TRBD1 (5 bases). Trimming left V 1 base short and J 2 bases short, with 12 bases between. CDR3 length equals 16 residues. The germline V gene encodes CDR1 SGHVS and CDR2 FQNEAQ. This CDR3 reads CASSLGGGVGNQPQHF. The CDR3 region has the DNA TGTGCCAGCAGCTTAGGTGGAGGGGTAGGCAATCAGCCCCAGCATTTT.

The V and J genes are TRBV6-5 and TRBJ1-3; no clear D gene. Trimming removed 9 bases from V and 0 bases from J, with 12 bases in between. The length of the CDR3 is 14 residues. Germline assignment: CDR1 MNHEY and CDR2 SVGAGI. The CDR3 DNA reads TGTGCCAGTAAAAGTGTCAGCTCTGGAAACACCATATATTTT. As protein: CASKSVSSGNTIYF.

The V gene is TRBV9, the J gene TRBJ2-1; the D gene is possibly TRBD2 (5 bases). CDR1 and CDR2 from the germline V gene are SGDLS and YYNGEE. The length of the CDR3 is 14 residues. V was shortened by 0 bases and J by 6 bases, with 10 bases between the two germline ends. The CDR3 DNA reads as TGTGCCAGCAGCGTAGTTCCTAGCCCCAATGAGCAGTTCTTC. This translates into CASSVVPSPNEQFF.

The chain uses TRBV6-2 or TRBV6-3 and TRBJ2-2, with a possible D match to TRBD2 (6 bases). The CDR3 sequence is 16 residues long. Trimming stripped 2 bases from V and 7 bases from J, with 17 bases between. Germline CDR1 MNHEY, CDR2 SVGEGT. Written as DNA, the CDR3 is TGTGCCAGCAGTTACCGCGGTCGGGGGAGGATCGGGGAGCTGTTTTTT. Encoded protein: CASSYRGRGRIGELFF.

The chain is built from TRBV30 and TRBJ1-1; D gene unclear. Trimming cost V 4 bases and J 1 base, with 10 bases left between them. The CDR3 extends over 13 amino acids. CDR1 is GTSNPN, CDR2 SVGIG, per germline (reference sequence). The CDR3 loop reads CAWILISNTEAFF. In DNA form, the CDR3 reads TGTGCCTGGATTCTAATATCGAACACTGAAGCTTTCTTT. The entire variable domain, with the rest obtained from reference TRBV30 and TRBJ1-1, is as follows: SQTIHQWPATLVQPVGSPLSLECTVEGTSNPNLYWYRQAAGRGLQLLFYSVGIGQISSEVPQNLSASRPQDRQFILSSKKLLLSDSGFYLCAWILISNTEAFFGQGTRLTVV.

The rearrangement uses TRBV9 and TRBJ2-5; 7 nucleotides match TRBD2. Trimming cost V 0 bases and J 8 bases; bases outside gene matches: 10. Germline V gene lookup returns CDR1 SGDLS and CDR2 YYNGEE. The length of the CDR3 is 15 residues. The CDR3 loop is CASSVDPSGGLTQYF. The CDR3, as DNA: TGTGCCAGCAGCGTAGATCCTTCGGGGGGTCTTACCCAGTACTTC.

This sequence joins TRBV7-9 and TRBJ1-1, with D uncertain. The CDR3 contains 13 residues. The V and J ends lost 5 bases and 1 base respectively, with 8 bases between them. CDR1 and CDR2 from the germline V gene are SEHNR and FQNEAQ (reference sequence). CDR3 DNA sequence: TGTGCCAGCAGCCCATTGAGGAACACTGAAGCTTTCTTT. This translates into CASSPLRNTEAFF.

V gene TRBV4-1 combines with J gene TRBJ2-7; 11 bases match TRBD1. The V segment lost 4 bases and the J segment 2 bases; nucleotides outside the gene matches: 7. The CDR3 has 16 residues. CDR1 MGHRA and CDR2 YSYEKL come from the germline V gene. The CDR3 DNA reads TGCGCCAGCAGCCGAGCCGGGGACAGGGGGACCTACGAGCAGTACTTC. Translated, it gives CASSRAGDRGTYEQYF.

J is TRBJ1-5 and V is TRBV18; 12 nucleotides agree with TRBD1. CDR3 length: 16 residues. V was pared by 6 bases and J by 5 bases, with 8 bases of the junction left unmatched. Germline CDR1 KGHSH, CDR2 LQKENI. The CDR3 DNA reads TGTGCCAGCTCGTACCGGGACAGGGGGCTCTATCAGCCCCAGCATTTT. This encodes CASSYRDRGLYQPQHF.

This chain connects TRBV6-4 to TRBJ1-5, with 7 positions matching TRBD1. Germline trimming cut 8 bases from V and 4 bases from J; bases unmatched to any gene: 11. The CDR3 sequence is 15 residues long. CDR1 and CDR2 from the germline V gene are MRHNA and SNTAGT. CDR3 coding DNA: TGTGCCAGCTTAAATCCCAAGACAGGGAATCAGCCCCAGCATTTT. Residues: CASLNPKTGNQPQHF.

V usage is TRBV6-5 and J usage is TRBJ1-2; a possible D gene is TRBD1 (5 bases). This CDR3 has 13 residues. Germline V lookup: CDR1 MNHEY, CDR2 SVGAGI. Trimming shortened V by 6 bases and J by 9 bases, and 17 bases separated the two germline ends. The CDR3 DNA sequence: TGTGCCAGCAGGGGGGGACTGAATACTCGCTACACCTTC. This translates into CASRGGLNTRYTF.

The rearrangement joins TRBV6-5 to TRBJ2-2; D unresolved. This CDR3 region has 12 residues. CDR1 is MNHEY and CDR2 is SVGAGI in the germline V gene. Trimming cost V 6 bases and J 7 bases, with 9 bases left between them. The chain's CDR3 is CASSRVSGELFF. The CDR3 nucleotides are TGTGCCAGCAGCCGGGTTAGCGGGGAGCTGTTTTTT.

This chain connects TRBV7-9 to TRBJ2-5; the match to TRBD1 covers 8 bases. The CDR3 runs 14 residues. Germline CDR1 reads SEHNR; CDR2 reads FQNEAQ (reference sequence). With 5 bases clipped from V and 1 base from J, the junction kept 3 bases outside the gene matches. CDR3 in amino acids: CASSGTGTQETQYF. CDR3 nucleotide sequence: TGTGCCAGCAGCGGGACAGGAACCCAAGAGACCCAGTACTTC.

V gene TRBV7-8 combines with J gene TRBJ1-5; D is unresolved. Looked up from germline, CDR1 is SGHVS and CDR2 is FQNEAQ. V lost 4 bases and J 0 bases, leaving 10 bases between the germline ends. CDR3 length equals 15 residues. The CDR3 spells CASSSYRFSNQPQHF. The CDR3 coding sequence is TGTGCCAGCAGCTCGTACAGATTTAGCAATCAGCCCCAGCATTTT.

V gene TRBV5-4 combines with J gene TRBJ2-2; tentatively, D is TRBD2 (6 bases). V dropped 4 bases and J dropped 3 bases, with 10 bases sitting between them. Germline loops: CDR1 SGHNT, CDR2 YYREEE (reference sequence). This CDR3 is 14 amino acids long. CDR3 DNA: TGTGCCAGCAGCCCGGGGGTGGACACCGGGGAGCTGTTTTTT. Amino acids: CASSPGVDTGELFF.

The V call is TRBV18, the J call TRBJ1-6, with D possibly matching TRBD1 (6 bases). Germline V CDR1 and CDR2: KGHSH, LQKENI. The CDR3 sequence is 14 residues long. Trimming stripped 2 bases from V and 10 bases from J, with 12 bases between. CDR3 region: CASSPYRVESPLHF. The CDR3 nucleotides read TGTGCCAGCTCACCATACAGGGTAGAATCACCCCTCCACTTT. The full variable domain, in which reference TRBV18 and TRBJ1-6 provide the parts outside the CDR3, is NAGVMQNPRHLVRRRGQEARLRCSPMKGHSHVYWYRQLPEEGLKFMVYLQKENIIDESGMPKERFSAEFPKEGPSILRIQQVVRGDSAAYFCASSPYRVESPLHFGNGTRLTVT.

The V and J genes are TRBV5-5 and TRBJ1-4, with D unresolved. Trimming pared 4 bases from V and 8 bases from J, leaving 15 bases between. The CDR3 length is 14 residues. Germline V CDR1 and CDR2: SGHKS, YYEKEE (reference sequence). CDR3 nucleotides: TGTGCCAGCAGCCCGATCTCTACCGGGGAAAAACTGTTTTTT. It codes for CASSPISTGEKLFF.

The CDR3 is CSASRVNTEAFF. In nucleotides, the CDR3 is TGCAGTGCTAGTAGAGTGAACACTGAAGCTTTCTTT. V and J are TRBV20-1 and TRBJ1-1, with unresolved D. V was trimmed by 3 bases and J by 0 bases, leaving 5 bases between them. From germline, CDR1 is DFQATT and CDR2 SNEGSKA (reference sequence). This CDR3 is 12 amino acids long.